This entry describes one T cell receptor (beta chain). The antigen is undetermined. An Oncomine TCR Beta short-read assay was used to sequence the DNA from cultured CD4+ T cells. MiXCR, applied by TCRdb to the PCR reads, yields one record per CDR3 protein. This table has 14,000 to 15,000 distinct CDR3 sequences, around 48% appearing once. The treatment denotes: roughly ten-day PBMC culture with coronavirus spike peptide pools or control peptides (ViraFEST assay). These data belong to a study of vaccination and CD4 T cells after COVID-19. V was clipped by 4 bases and J by 1 base, with 8 bases between them. CDR3 length: 12 residues. Germline assignment: CDR1 DFQATT and CDR2 SNEGSKA (reference sequence).

The chain combines TRBV20-1 with TRBJ2-7, with D possibly matching TRBD1 (5 bases). Sequencing input: CD4+ T cells from blood, cultured in vitro. The source of this sequence is a human donor who had recovered from COVID-19. The CDR3, as DNA: TGCAGTGCTATAGCAGGGTCCTACGAGCAGTACTTC. Its protein is CSAIAGSYEQYF.